The following is a T cell receptor beta chain sequence with its context. This record comes from a study of blood T cell repertoires in COVID-19. Clones were read by immunoSEQ multiplex PCR, and TCRdb kept only the in-frame ones, dropping some. Of hundreds of thousands of clones detected, 83% appear once; the ten largest clones hold roughly 2.7%. Germline V gene data show CDR1 as LGHNA and CDR2 as YSLEER. V lost 1 base, J lost 4 bases, and 4 bases stayed unmatched. The CDR3 has 14 residues. This chain uses TRBV4-3 with TRBJ2-7, with 7 bases aligning to TRBD1. Material for sequencing was peripheral blood. The TCR was taken from a woman aged 40-49 years with active or convalescent COVID-19. For the CDR3, the DNA is TGCGCCAGCAGCCAAGCAAGACAGGGTTACGAGCAGTACTTC. Its translation: CASSQARQGYEQYF.